This entry lists 25 T cell receptor beta chains sequenced from one sample in a study of cytomegalovirus exposure and HLA in healthy donors. Researchers ran the PCR with 60 Vbeta and 13 Jbeta primers. Sequencing used immunoSEQ multiplex PCR; TCRdb keeps in-frame clones, though not all of them. The profile shows about 100,000 clones, roughly 80% of them singletons. Sequencing used PBMCs. All receptors come from a man aged 40-49 years in good health and CMV-seronegative.

The chain joins TRBV5-4 to TRBJ2-5; TRBD1 agrees at 7 bases. The CDR3 runs to 13 residues. J lost 3 bases, V lost 4 bases, and 3 bases had no gene match. Looked up from germline, CDR1 is SGHNT and CDR2 is YYREEE (reference sequence). The CDR3 spells CASSDQGEETQYF. The CDR3 DNA follows: TGTGCCAGCAGCGACCAGGGGGAAGAGACCCAGTACTTC.

This rearrangement joins TRBV11-3 to TRBJ2-5; 8 nucleotides align to TRBD1. CDR1 and CDR2 (germline): SGHNT, YENEEA. This CDR3 is 14 amino acids long. V lost 5 bases to trimming and J lost 2 bases; unmatched junction nucleotides: 4. This CDR3 reads CASSPGTGQETQYF. The CDR3 nucleotides are TGTGCCAGCAGCCCCGGGACAGGACAAGAGACCCAGTACTTC.

V gene TRBV10-2 combines with J gene TRBJ1-5; 8 bases are shared with TRBD1. Germline values: CDR1 WSHSY, CDR2 SAAADI. The CDR3 is 13 amino acids. With V trimmed by 5 bases and J by 6 bases, 3 bases remained unmatched. This chain's CDR3 is CASSQDRVQPQHF. The CDR3 DNA follows: TGCGCCAGCAGTCAGGACAGGGTTCAGCCCCAGCATTTT.

The chain carries TRBV4-2 and TRBJ1-6; D might be TRBD1 (6 bases). CDR3 length: 15 amino acids. Trimming stripped 0 bases from V and 8 bases from J, with 11 bases between. Germline CDR1 LGHNA, CDR2 YNFKEQ. DNA for the CDR3: TGTGCCAGCAGCCAAGAAACAGGGACGGATTCACCCCTCCACTTT. Amino acids: CASSQETGTDSPLHF.

This chain joins TRBV6-5 and TRBJ1-1, with D perhaps TRBD1 (6 bases). CDR1 is MNHEY and CDR2 is SVGAGI in the germline V gene. Trimming cost V 6 bases and J 11 bases, with 19 bases left between them. This CDR3 region has 13 residues. The CDR3 sequence is CASSQTGRLGAFF. The CDR3 DNA follows: TGTGCCAGCAGCCAAACAGGGCGGTTGGGGGCTTTCTTT.

This chain joins TRBV25-1 and TRBJ2-1; D is possibly TRBD2 (5 bases). The germline V gene encodes CDR1 MGHDK and CDR2 SYGVNS. This CDR3 is built from 14 residues. Trimming pared 3 bases from V and 6 bases from J, leaving 12 bases between. The CDR3 DNA reads as TGTGCCAGCAGTGATGCGGGTAAAACCAATGAGCAGTTCTTC. This codes for CASSDAGKTNEQFF.

The chain links TRBV6-5 to TRBJ1-2, with D unclear. Trimming took off 4 bases at V and 7 bases at J, with 10 bases between the two ends. This CDR3 comprises 12 residues. Looked up from germline, CDR1 is MNHEY and CDR2 is SVGAGI. CDR3 loop: CASSWEGSGYTF. In nucleotides, the CDR3 is TGTGCCAGCAGTTGGGAGGGCTCTGGCTACACCTTC.

The chain joins TRBV4-3 to TRBJ2-2, with TRBD2 matching over 7 bases. The CDR3 totals 16 residues. The V gene's germline CDR1 is LGHNA and CDR2 YSLEER. J was trimmed by 1 base and V by 2 bases; bases with no gene match: 4. Here the CDR3 DNA reads TGCGCCAGCAGCCAACAAAGCGGGGTGAACACCGGGGAGCTGTTTTTT. Its protein product is CASSQQSGVNTGELFF.

The chain employs TRBV7-3 and TRBJ2-3; the match to TRBD2 covers 8 bases. This CDR3 contains 14 residues. The V gene end was trimmed by 5 bases and the J gene end by 0 bases; junction bases not matched to a gene: 1. CDR1 SGHTA and CDR2 FQGTGA come from the germline V gene. The CDR3 DNA is TGTGCCAGCAGCGGCGGGGGGAGCACAGATACGCAGTATTTT. Its translation is CASSGGGSTDTQYF. Variable domain in full (rest from reference TRBV7-3 and TRBJ2-3): GAGVSQTPSNKVTEKGKYVELRCDPISGHTALYWYRQSLGQGPEFLIYFQGTGAADDSGLPNDRFFAVRPEGSVSTLKIQRTERGDSAVYLCASSGGGSTDTQYFGPGTRLTVL.

The V and J genes are TRBV5-4 and TRBJ2-7; D gene ambiguous. Per germline, CDR1 SGHNT and CDR2 YYREEE (reference sequence). This CDR3 is 14 amino acids long. V shed 0 bases and J shed 0 bases, with 7 bases lying between them. In DNA form, the CDR3 reads TGTGCCAGCAGCTTGGAATCTAGCTCCTACGAGCAGTACTTC. Encoded protein: CASSLESSSYEQYF.

The J gene is TRBJ2-1, the V gene TRBV2; 7 bases align to TRBD1. CDR1 is SNHLY and CDR2 is FYNNEI in the germline V gene. Trimming at V came to 5 bases and at J to 1 base, leaving 11 bases not matched to a gene. This CDR3 spans 17 amino acids. CDR3 in DNA: TGTGCCAGCAGTTCCCCACAGGGGATCTTATCCTACAATGAGCAGTTCTTC. This encodes CASSSPQGILSYNEQFF.

The rearrangement joins TRBV6-1 to TRBJ2-3; no firm D call. V dropped 1 base and J dropped 7 bases, with 9 bases sitting between them. CDR3 length: 13 residues. Looked up from germline, CDR1 is MNHNS and CDR2 is SASEGT. The CDR3 region is CASSEGRRNTQYF. The CDR3 bases are TGTGCCAGCAGTGAAGGCCGGCGGAATACGCAGTATTTT.

Written as DNA, the CDR3 is TGTGCCAGCAGCCGAGCCCCAGCGTCAGATACGCAGTATTTT. The encoded protein is CASSRAPASDTQYF. J is TRBJ2-3 and V is TRBV7-9; D ambiguous. CDR1 SEHNR and CDR2 FQNEAQ come from the germline V gene (reference sequence). This CDR3 is built from 14 residues. Trimming took 5 bases from V and 4 from J, leaving 13 bases between them.

This CDR3 reads CASSPESGTNGYTF. DNA of the CDR3: TGCGCCAGCAGCCCGGAGTCCGGGACAAATGGCTACACCTTC. The genes are TRBV5-1 and TRBJ1-2, with D possibly matching TRBD1 (6 bases). Germline V gene data show CDR1 as SGHRS and CDR2 as YFSETQ. The V gene lost 4 bases and the J gene lost 6 bases, with 16 bases spanning the gap. This CDR3 region has 14 residues.

CDR3 sequence (DNA): TGTGCCAGCAGTGCGGACAGGCAACCTTACCACTTT. Translating gives CASSADRQPYHF. The V and J genes are TRBV2 and TRBJ1-6, with 7 bases aligning to TRBD1. This CDR3 contains 12 residues. V shed 4 bases, J shed 18 bases, and the junction held 9 bases outside the gene matches. CDR1 and CDR2 from the germline V gene are SNHLY and FYNNEI.

CDR3 nucleotide sequence: TGTGCCAGCAGGCCGCGAAGCCTAGACTCCTACAATGAGCAGTTCTTC. This sequence encodes CASRPRSLDSYNEQFF. This rearrangement joins TRBV21-1 to TRBJ2-1; the table's D call, TRBD2, was not checked against the DNA. TRBV21-1 has pseudogene status. There are 16 residues in the CDR3.

The rearrangement links TRBV6-1 to TRBJ2-5; weak D call: TRBD2 (6 bases). The CDR3 is made up of 15 amino acids. The V and J ends lost 1 base and 4 bases respectively, with 13 bases between them. Germline lookup yields CDR1 MNHNS and CDR2 SASEGT. DNA of the CDR3: TGTGCCAGCAGTGAAGGGATTGGGGGGTTAGAGACCCAGTACTTC. The encoded protein is CASSEGIGGLETQYF.

This chain connects TRBV4-2 to TRBJ1-5; weak D call: TRBD1 (6 bases). This CDR3 comprises 15 residues. Trimming removed 6 bases at V and 1 base at J, with 13 bases between. Per the germline V gene, CDR1 is LGHNA and CDR2 is YNFKEQ. The CDR3 DNA is TGTGCCAGCAGGCCGGGGGGCTCGAGCAATCAGCCCCAGCATTTT. This encodes CASRPGGSSNQPQHF.

The chain combines TRBV11-2 with TRBJ2-7; D unclear. Germline-derived CDR1 and CDR2 are SGHAT and FQNNGV. CDR3 length equals 15 residues. V was shortened by 5 bases and J by 3 bases, with 17 bases between the two germline ends. Here the CDR3 DNA reads TGTGCCAGCAGCCTCGAGTTTAATTTTCACTACGAGCAGTACTTC. It specifies CASSLEFNFHYEQYF.

V gene TRBV4-2 combines with J gene TRBJ2-3, with D perhaps matching TRBD1 (6 bases). The germline V gene has CDR1 LGHNA and CDR2 YNFKEQ. The CDR3 is 16 residues long. The V and J ends lost 0 bases and 2 bases respectively, with 12 bases between them. The CDR3 coding sequence is TGTGCCAGCAGCCAAGATCTGAGGGGGTTCACAGATACGCAGTATTTT. Translated: CASSQDLRGFTDTQYF.

The V gene is TRBV5-6, the J gene TRBJ2-4; TRBD1 aligns across 9 bases. The CDR3 is 13 amino acids. Germline assignment: CDR1 SGHDT and CDR2 YYEEEE. V was pared by 3 bases and J by 7 bases, with 2 bases of the junction left unmatched. In DNA form, the CDR3 reads TGTGCCAGCAGCTGGGGGACAGGGAACATTCAGTACTTC. Translated: CASSWGTGNIQYF.

The V gene is TRBV29-1, the J gene TRBJ1-1; possibly TRBD1 for D (6 bases). The CDR3 covers 13 residues. Germline CDR1 is SQVTM and CDR2 is ANQGSEA. The V end lost 4 bases, the J end lost 5 bases, and 14 bases lay between the germline ends. CDR3 region: CSVGGQGPTEAFF. CDR3 nucleotides: TGCAGCGTTGGGGGTCAGGGGCCGACTGAAGCTTTCTTT.

The chain couples TRBV5-3 to TRBJ1-6, with 7 bases fitting TRBD1. TRBV5-3 is an open reading frame, and its role is uncertain. This CDR3 comprises 15 residues. Unmatched junction bases numbered 8, after V lost 1 base and J lost 10 bases. CDR3 coding DNA: TGTGCCAGAAGCTTGTTATCCAGGGGGAAATCACCCCTCCACTTT. Amino acid sequence: CARSLLSRGKSPLHF.

This clone was seen a handful of times. The CDR3 nucleotides read TGTGCCAGCAAAAGAGAAAATGAGGGCACTGAAGCTTTCTTT. This encodes CASKRENEGTEAFF. The V gene is TRBV2, the J gene TRBJ1-1; D not certain. This CDR3 has 14 amino acids. Germline assignment: CDR1 SNHLY and CDR2 FYNNEI. V dropped 7 bases and J dropped 4 bases, with 16 bases sitting between them.

The chain joins TRBV20-1 to TRBJ1-2, with D unclear. Trimming took off 6 bases at V and 8 bases at J, with 13 bases between the two ends. This CDR3 is 11 amino acids long. The germline V gene has CDR1 DFQATT and CDR2 SNEGSKA (reference sequence). CDR3 DNA sequence: TGCAGTGCGTATCCGGGTGGCGGCTACACCTTC. It is translated as CSAYPGGGYTF.